This TCR beta chain was obtained from a study of blood T cell repertoires in COVID-19. Study at large: The cDNA or gDNA used as material had been derived from T cells, B-cell-depleted T cells, or PBMCs.

Authors' analysis steps: Estimation of nucleated cell counts relied on the amplification of reference gene primers. TCRdb's copy holds only in-frame clones and misses some; the assay was immunoSEQ multiplex PCR. That table gives V, J and clone size, and the DNA gave D and trimming. The data show approximately 74,000 clones, about 83% seen once. Germline V gene sequence: CDR1 SGHDT, CDR2 YYEEEE. The CDR3 extends over 17 amino acids. Trimming removed 0 bases at V and 0 bases at J, with 14 bases between. The specimen sequenced was peripheral blood. The receptor comes from an older man with acute or convalescent COVID-19. V is TRBV5-6 and J is TRBJ2-3, with a tentative D call TRBD2 (6 bases). CDR3: CASSLDVTGVSTDTQYF. As DNA, the CDR3 is TGTGCCAGCAGCTTGGATGTGACGGGGGTAAGCACAGATACGCAGTATTTT.